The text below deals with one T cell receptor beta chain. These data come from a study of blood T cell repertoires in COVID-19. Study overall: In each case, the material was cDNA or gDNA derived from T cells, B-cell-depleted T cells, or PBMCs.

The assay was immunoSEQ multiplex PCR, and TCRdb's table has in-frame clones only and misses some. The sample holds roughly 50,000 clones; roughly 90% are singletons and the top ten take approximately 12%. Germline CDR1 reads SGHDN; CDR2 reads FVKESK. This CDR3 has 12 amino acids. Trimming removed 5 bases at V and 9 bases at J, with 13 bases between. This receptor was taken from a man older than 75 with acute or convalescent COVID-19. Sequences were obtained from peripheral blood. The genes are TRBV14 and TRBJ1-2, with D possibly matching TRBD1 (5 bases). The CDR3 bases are TGTGCCAGCAGCACCGGGACTCGTAGCTACACCTTC. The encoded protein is CASSTGTRSYTF.